Following are 27 T cell receptor beta chains from one sample sequenced in a study of blood T cell repertoires in COVID-19. The method was immunoSEQ multiplex PCR; TCRdb's version includes in-frame clones alone and lacks a portion of them. The table lists about 470,000 clones, 87% of them singletons. Sequenced sample: PBMCs or T cells enriched from blood (not recorded which). The receptors originated from a woman under 30 who had recovered from COVID-19.

The chain couples TRBV30 to TRBJ1-6, with unresolved D. V was trimmed by 5 bases and J by 0 bases, leaving 11 bases between them. The CDR3 is 15 amino acids. The germline CDR1 and CDR2 sequences are GTSNPN and SVGIG (reference sequence). In DNA form, the CDR3 reads TGTGCCTGGGTTCGTGGGCACTCCTATAATTCACCCCTCCACTTT. Protein product: CAWVRGHSYNSPLHF.

This rearrangement joins TRBV18 to TRBJ1-1; D is unclear. V lost 5 bases and J lost 0, with 13 bases in between. Germline V CDR1 and CDR2: KGHSH, LQKENI. The CDR3 totals 15 residues. CDR3 region: CASSSGLSMNTEAFF. CDR3 bases: TGTGCCAGCTCATCCGGACTGTCGATGAACACTGAAGCTTTCTTT.

The rearrangement uses TRBV5-1 and TRBJ1-1; the D gene is possibly TRBD1 (6 bases). The germline V gene encodes CDR1 SGHRS and CDR2 YFSETQ. The V end was cut by 4 bases, the J end by 4 bases, with 14 bases between. CDR3 length: 14 residues. CDR3 sequence reads: CASSTSRRGTEAFF. The DNA for the CDR3 is TGCGCCAGCAGCACATCGCGCAGGGGCACTGAAGCTTTCTTT.

The V call is TRBV6-4, the J call TRBJ1-1; D remains unclear. Trimming stripped 0 bases from V and 1 base from J, with 6 bases between. Germline V CDR1 and CDR2: MRHNA, SNTAGT. The CDR3 consists of 14 residues. This CDR3 reads CASSDSAGNTEAFF. In DNA form, the CDR3 reads TGTGCCAGCAGTGACTCGGCGGGGAACACTGAAGCTTTCTTT.

This clone was seen just once. This sequence joins TRBV3-1 (or the pseudogene TRBV3-2) and TRBJ2-7, with 7 bases identical to TRBD1. CDR1 is LGHDT and CDR2 is YNNKEL in the germline V gene (reference sequence). V was clipped by 3 bases and J by 0 bases; unmatched bases: 8. CDR3 length: 16 amino acids. CDR3 sequence (DNA): TGTGCCAGCAGCCATGACTTCGGACAGGCCTCCTACGAGCAGTACTTC. It specifies CASSHDFGQASYEQYF.

This chain uses TRBV10-3 with TRBJ1-2, with 7 bases identical to TRBD1. The germline gives CDR1 ENHRY, CDR2 SYGVKD. The CDR3 length is 12 residues. J was trimmed by 4 bases and V by 8 bases; bases with no gene match: 4. The CDR3 DNA sequence: TGTGCCATCGAAACAGGGGCCTATGGCTACACCTTC. Translated: CAIETGAYGYTF.

The V and J genes are TRBV27 and TRBJ2-1, with 8 bases identical to TRBD2. Germline-derived CDR1 and CDR2 are MNHEY and SMNVEV (reference sequence). V lost 5 bases to trimming and J lost 7 bases; unmatched junction nucleotides: 10. The CDR3 is made up of 15 amino acids. The CDR3: CASSPKGGGLNEQFF. The CDR3 DNA reads TGTGCCAGCAGTCCCAAGGGCGGGGGGTTAAATGAGCAGTTCTTC.

This sequence joins TRBV5-1 and TRBJ2-7; 10 nucleotides agree with TRBD1. The V gene's germline CDR1 is SGHRS and CDR2 YFSETQ. This CDR3 is 15 amino acids long. Trimming removed 2 bases from V and 6 bases from J; junction bases left unmatched: 8. The CDR3 spells CASSLIPGQGGEQYF. The CDR3 DNA sequence: TGCGCCAGCAGCTTAATCCCAGGACAGGGGGGCGAGCAGTACTTC.

The chain uses TRBV3-1 (or the pseudogene TRBV3-2) and TRBJ1-5; maybe TRBD1 (5 bases). Per germline, CDR1 LGHDT and CDR2 YNNKEL (reference sequence). The CDR3 has 16 residues. V was clipped by 0 bases and J by 1 base, with 10 bases between them. In DNA form, the CDR3 reads TGTGCCAGCAGCCAAGACCAGCCAGGGAGCAATCAGCCCCAGCATTTT. Translation gives CASSQDQPGSNQPQHF.

Worth noting for this clone: One junction end disagrees with the germline gene, perhaps due to a read error. The chain couples TRBV13 to TRBJ1-5, with a possible D match to TRBD1 (5 bases). CDR1 PRHDT and CDR2 FYEKMQ come from the germline V gene (reference sequence). The CDR3 contains 15 residues. The CDR3 coding sequence is TGTGCCAGCAGCATAGGGCCACAGCGGGGGGAGCCCCAGCATTTT. Its translation: CASSIGPQRGEPQHF.

This clone showed up many times. The J gene is TRBJ1-2, the V gene TRBV6-4; D uncertain. The length of the CDR3 is 16 residues. From germline, CDR1 is MRHNA and CDR2 SNTAGT. V was pared by 2 bases and J by 1 base, with 14 bases between. The CDR3, as DNA: TGTGCCAGCAGTGACGGCCCGGGGATTGGTAACTATGGCTACACCTTC. As protein: CASSDGPGIGNYGYTF.

This rearrangement joins TRBV18 to TRBJ2-3; tentative D call: TRBD2 (5 bases). Trimming left V 3 bases short and J 3 bases short, with 10 bases between. Germline loops: CDR1 KGHSH, CDR2 LQKENI. There are 14 residues in the CDR3. The CDR3 region is CASSPPGRTDTQYF. CDR3 bases: TGTGCCAGCTCACCCCCGGGGAGAACAGATACGCAGTATTTT.

The V gene is TRBV5-4, the J gene TRBJ2-1, with 7 positions matching TRBD2. The CDR3 contains 15 residues. Trimming at V came to 4 bases and at J to 5 bases, leaving 9 bases not matched to a gene. The germline gives CDR1 SGHNT, CDR2 YYREEE (reference sequence). The CDR3 DNA sequence: TGTGCCAGCAGCCCTTCTAGCGGCGGCCACAATGAGCAGTTCTTC. It encodes CASSPSSGGHNEQFF.

The J gene is TRBJ2-1, the V gene TRBV5-1; D possibly corresponds to TRBD2 (6 bases). Germline-derived CDR1 and CDR2 are SGHRS and YFSETQ. The length of the CDR3 is 17 residues. V was clipped by 0 bases and J by 7 bases, with 20 bases between them. The CDR3 bases are TGCGCCAGCAGCTTGGCATATGGCGGGGTGGGCGGAAATGAGCAGTTCTTC. It yields the protein CASSLAYGGVGGNEQFF.

J is TRBJ2-7 and V is TRBV4-2; TRBD2 aligns across 10 bases. The CDR3 runs 15 residues. The V gene end was trimmed by 6 bases and the J gene end by 5 bases; junction bases not matched to a gene: 10. Germline CDR1 reads LGHNA; CDR2 reads YNFKEQ. The CDR3 DNA follows: TGTGCCAGCAGTCTTAGCGGGGGGTCCGCTGACGAGCAGTACTTC. This encodes CASSLSGGSADEQYF.

This sequence joins TRBV2 and TRBJ1-1; D gene unclear. V was cut by 4 bases and J by 6 bases, with 12 bases left in between. The CDR3 has 13 residues. CDR1 and CDR2 from the germline V gene are SNHLY and FYNNEI. The CDR3 protein is CASSGSGEPEAFF. CDR3 nucleotide sequence: TGTGCCAGCAGTGGTAGCGGTGAGCCTGAAGCTTTCTTT.

The J gene is TRBJ2-5, the V gene TRBV19; the D is unclear. The CDR3 covers 13 residues. The germline V gene has CDR1 LNHDA and CDR2 SQIVND (reference sequence). V was trimmed by 6 bases and J by 2 bases, leaving 10 bases between them. The CDR3 DNA sequence: TGTGCCAGTAGAGCCGTAAAACAAGAGACCCAGTACTTC. Its translation: CASRAVKQETQYF.

The rearrangement joins TRBV27 to TRBJ1-6; 7 nucleotides line up with TRBD1. This CDR3 has 15 residues. Germline V gene data show CDR1 as MNHEY and CDR2 as SMNVEV (reference sequence). The ends lost 6 bases at V and 8 bases at J; junction bases unmatched: 10. CDR3 loop: CASSLVRDRYSPLHF. The CDR3, as DNA: TGTGCCAGCAGCCTTGTAAGGGACAGATATTCACCCCTCCACTTT.

This clone is a singleton in its sample. The V and J genes are TRBV6-5 and TRBJ1-6; D is possibly TRBD1 (6 bases). V was clipped by 7 bases and J by 6 bases, with 16 bases between them. CDR3 size: 15 residues. The V gene's germline CDR1 is MNHEY and CDR2 SVGAGI. The CDR3 is CASKLTGQVNSPLHF. DNA of the CDR3: TGTGCCAGCAAATTAACAGGGCAAGTTAATTCACCCCTCCACTTT.

DNA for the CDR3: TGCGCCAGCAGCCCTGCGGGTAGCAATCAGCCCCAGCATTTT. It is translated as CASSPAGSNQPQHF. This chain uses TRBV4-1 with TRBJ1-5; D call uncertain. The germline V gene encodes CDR1 MGHRA and CDR2 YSYEKL. This CDR3 is 14 amino acids long. The V gene lost 4 bases and the J gene lost 0 bases, with 7 bases spanning the gap.

The genes are TRBV18 and TRBJ2-7; D is perhaps TRBD1 (6 bases). Germline lookup yields CDR1 KGHSH and CDR2 LQKENI. The CDR3 consists of 16 residues. Trimming shortened V by 3 bases and J by 3 bases, and 18 bases separated the two germline ends. The CDR3 here is CASSPVDRRVFYEQYF. The CDR3 DNA reads TGTGCCAGCTCACCCGTGGACAGACGAGTGTTCTACGAGCAGTACTTC. The full variable domain, its missing parts supplied by reference TRBV18 and TRBJ2-7, is NAGVMQNPRHLVRRRGQEARLRCSPMKGHSHVYWYRQLPEEGLKFMVYLQKENIIDESGMPKERFSAEFPKEGPSILRIQQVVRGDSAAYFCASSPVDRRVFYEQYFGPGTRLTVT.

This rearrangement joins TRBV4-1 to TRBJ2-7; possibly TRBD2 for D (5 bases). The CDR3 has 19 residues. Germline V gene lookup returns CDR1 MGHRA and CDR2 YSYEKL. V lost 1 base to trimming and J lost 0 bases, with 22 bases between them. The CDR3 is CASSQVKARGLLFSYEQYF. As DNA, the CDR3 is TGCGCCAGCAGCCAAGTAAAGGCTCGCGGACTCCTCTTCTCCTACGAGCAGTACTTC.

In this sample, this clone turned up once. The chain combines TRBV2 with TRBJ2-2; a weak D match, TRBD1 (6 bases). Between the trimmed V and J ends, which lost 5 bases and 3 bases, there was a span of 10 bases. This CDR3 spans 14 amino acids. Germline assignment: CDR1 SNHLY and CDR2 FYNNEI. The CDR3: CASSLDRYTGELFF. CDR3 DNA: TGTGCCAGCAGTCTAGACAGGTACACCGGGGAGCTGTTTTTT.

The CDR3 sequence: CASSSKGQTTNYGYTF. DNA for the CDR3: TGTGCCAGCAGCTCGAAGGGACAGACAACTAACTATGGCTACACCTTC. This rearrangement joins TRBV5-4 to TRBJ1-2; 7 bases map to TRBD1. The V gene's germline CDR1 is SGHNT and CDR2 YYREEE (reference sequence). The CDR3 consists of 16 residues. The trim removed 3 bases at V and 0 bases at J, leaving 8 bases unmatched.

The chain links TRBV4-1 to TRBJ2-7, with 8 bases that match TRBD2. V gave up 0 bases and J gave up 6 bases; unmatched junction bases: 10. The CDR3 spans 16 residues. CDR1 is MGHRA and CDR2 is YSYEKL in the germline V gene. Here the CDR3 reads CASSQDRAGRGAEQYF. Written as DNA, the CDR3 is TGCGCCAGCAGCCAAGATCGGGCAGGGCGGGGGGCCGAGCAGTACTTC.

The V and J genes are TRBV14 and TRBJ1-1; D call uncertain. There are 13 residues in the CDR3. The V gene's germline CDR1 is SGHDN and CDR2 FVKESK. Between the trimmed V and J ends, which lost 5 bases and 4 bases, there was a span of 11 bases. The CDR3: CASSGRRSTEAFF. CDR3 sequence (DNA): TGTGCCAGCAGCGGCCGCCGAAGCACTGAAGCTTTCTTT.

This clone came up once. The chain is built from TRBV2 and TRBJ2-5; TRBD2 matches at 8 bases. J gave up 3 bases and V 4 bases, and 4 bases lay outside the gene matches. In germline, CDR1 is SNHLY, CDR2 FYNNEI. The CDR3 is 14 residues long. The DNA for the CDR3 is TGTGCCAGCAGTGTAGGAGCGGGGGAAGAGACCCAGTACTTC. Translated: CASSVGAGEETQYF.